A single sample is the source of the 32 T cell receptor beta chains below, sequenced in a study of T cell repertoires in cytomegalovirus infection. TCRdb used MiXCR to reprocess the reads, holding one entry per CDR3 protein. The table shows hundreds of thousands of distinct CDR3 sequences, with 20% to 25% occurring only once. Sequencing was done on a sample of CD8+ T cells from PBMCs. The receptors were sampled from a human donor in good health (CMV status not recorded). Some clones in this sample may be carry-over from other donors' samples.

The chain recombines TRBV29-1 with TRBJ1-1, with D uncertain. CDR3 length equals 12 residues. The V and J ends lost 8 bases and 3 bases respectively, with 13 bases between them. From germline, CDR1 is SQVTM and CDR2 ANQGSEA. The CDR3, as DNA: TGCAGCCTCGTCAAAGAGGACACTGAAGCTTTCTTT. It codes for CSLVKEDTEAFF.

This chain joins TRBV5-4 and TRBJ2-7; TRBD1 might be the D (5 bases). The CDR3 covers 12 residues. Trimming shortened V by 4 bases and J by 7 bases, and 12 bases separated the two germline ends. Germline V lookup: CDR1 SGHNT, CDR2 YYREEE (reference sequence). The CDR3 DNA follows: TGTGCCAGCAGCCCCCCTGGACAAGAGCAGTACTTC. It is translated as CASSPPGQEQYF. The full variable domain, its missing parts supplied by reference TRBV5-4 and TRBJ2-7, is ETGVTQSPTHLIKTRGQQVTLRCSSQSGHNTVSWYQQALGQGPQFIFQYYREEENGRGNFPPRFSGLQFPNYSSELNVNALELDDSALYLCASSPPGQEQYFGPGTRLTVT.

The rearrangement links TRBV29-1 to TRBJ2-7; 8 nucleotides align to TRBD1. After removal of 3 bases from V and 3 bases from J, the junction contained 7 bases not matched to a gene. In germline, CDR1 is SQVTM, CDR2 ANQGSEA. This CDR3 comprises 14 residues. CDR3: CSVEQPGGSYEQYF. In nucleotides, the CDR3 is TGCAGCGTTGAGCAACCAGGGGGCAGCTACGAGCAGTACTTC.

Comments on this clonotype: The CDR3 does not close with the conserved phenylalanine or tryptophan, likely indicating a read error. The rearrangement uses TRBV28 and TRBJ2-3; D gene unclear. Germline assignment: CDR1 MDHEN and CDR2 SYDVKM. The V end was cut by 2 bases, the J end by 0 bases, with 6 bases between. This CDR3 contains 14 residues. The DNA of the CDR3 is TGTGCCAGCAGTTTAAGTAGTAGCACAGATACGCAGTATCTT. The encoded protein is CASSLSSSTDTQYL.

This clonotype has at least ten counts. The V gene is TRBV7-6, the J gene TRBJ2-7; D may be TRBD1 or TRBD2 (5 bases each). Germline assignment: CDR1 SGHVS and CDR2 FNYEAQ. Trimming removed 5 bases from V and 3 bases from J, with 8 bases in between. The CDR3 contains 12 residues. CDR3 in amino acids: CASSGDGYEQYF. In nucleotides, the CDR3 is TGTGCCAGCAGCGGGGACGGCTACGAGCAGTACTTC.

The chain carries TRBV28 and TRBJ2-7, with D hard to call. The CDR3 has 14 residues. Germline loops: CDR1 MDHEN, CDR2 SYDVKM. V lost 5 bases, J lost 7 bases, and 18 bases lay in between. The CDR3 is CASSTVTKAEEQYV. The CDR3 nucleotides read TGTGCCAGCAGTACGGTCACCAAGGCGGAAGAGCAGTACGTC.

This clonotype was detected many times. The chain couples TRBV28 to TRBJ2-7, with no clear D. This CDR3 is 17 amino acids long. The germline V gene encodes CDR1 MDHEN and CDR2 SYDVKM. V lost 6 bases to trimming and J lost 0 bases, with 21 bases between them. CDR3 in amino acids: CASSTPPVGLSSYEQYV. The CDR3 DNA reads TGTGCCAGCAGCACCCCACCGGTGGGCCTGAGCTCCTACGAGCAGTACGTC.

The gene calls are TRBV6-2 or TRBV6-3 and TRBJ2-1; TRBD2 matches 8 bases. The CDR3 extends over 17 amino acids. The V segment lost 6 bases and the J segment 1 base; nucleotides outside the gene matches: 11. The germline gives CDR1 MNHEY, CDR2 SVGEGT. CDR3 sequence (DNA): TGTGCCAGCAGGGGTAGCGGGGCCACCAATTCCTACAATGAGCAGTTCTTC. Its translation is CASRGSGATNSYNEQFF.

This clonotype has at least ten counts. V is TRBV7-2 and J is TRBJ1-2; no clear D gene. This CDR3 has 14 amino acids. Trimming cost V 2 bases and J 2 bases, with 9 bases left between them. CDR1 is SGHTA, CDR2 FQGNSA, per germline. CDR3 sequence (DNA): TGTGCCAGCAGCTTATACTCCGAGAACTATGGCTACACCTTC. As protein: CASSLYSENYGYTF.

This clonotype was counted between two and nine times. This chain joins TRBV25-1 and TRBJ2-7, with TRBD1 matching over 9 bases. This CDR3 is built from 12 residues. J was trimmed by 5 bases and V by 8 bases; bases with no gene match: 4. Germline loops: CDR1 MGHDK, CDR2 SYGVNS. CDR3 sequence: CASGQGRHEQYF. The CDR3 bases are TGTGCCAGCGGACAGGGGCGGCACGAGCAGTACTTC.

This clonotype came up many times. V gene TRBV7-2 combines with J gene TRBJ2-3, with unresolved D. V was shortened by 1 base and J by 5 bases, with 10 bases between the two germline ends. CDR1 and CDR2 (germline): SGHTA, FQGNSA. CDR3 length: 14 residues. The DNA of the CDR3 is TGTGCCAGCAGCTTAGTCGGGTCTGGAGATACGCAGTATTTT. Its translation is CASSLVGSGDTQYF.

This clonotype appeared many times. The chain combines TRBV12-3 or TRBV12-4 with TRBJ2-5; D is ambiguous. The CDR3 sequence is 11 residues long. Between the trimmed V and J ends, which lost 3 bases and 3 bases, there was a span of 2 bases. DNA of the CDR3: TGTGCCAGCAGTTTTGAAGAGACCCAGTACTTC. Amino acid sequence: CASSFEETQYF.

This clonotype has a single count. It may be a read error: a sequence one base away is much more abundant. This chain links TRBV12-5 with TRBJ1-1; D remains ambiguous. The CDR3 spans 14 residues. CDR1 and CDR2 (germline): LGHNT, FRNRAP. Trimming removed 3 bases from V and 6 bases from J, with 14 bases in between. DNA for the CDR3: TGTGCTAGTGGTTTTACCTGGGTGATGGCTGAAGCTTTCTTT. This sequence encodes CASGFTWVMAEAFF.

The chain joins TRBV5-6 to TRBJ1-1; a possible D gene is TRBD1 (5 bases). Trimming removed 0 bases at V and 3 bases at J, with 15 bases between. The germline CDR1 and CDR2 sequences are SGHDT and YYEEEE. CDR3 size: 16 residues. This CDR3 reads CASSLGVGPRDTEAFF. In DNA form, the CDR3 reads TGTGCCAGCAGCTTGGGCGTGGGTCCCAGGGACACTGAAGCTTTCTTT.

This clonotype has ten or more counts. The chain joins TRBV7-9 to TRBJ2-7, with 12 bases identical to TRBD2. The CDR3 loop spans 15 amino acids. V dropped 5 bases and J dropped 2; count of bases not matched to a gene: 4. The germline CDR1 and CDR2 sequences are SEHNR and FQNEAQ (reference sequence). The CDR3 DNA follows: TGTGCCAGCAGCGTGACTAGCGGGGGAACCTACGAGCAGTACTTC. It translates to CASSVTSGGTYEQYF. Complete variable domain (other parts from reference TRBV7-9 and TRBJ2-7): DTGVSQNPRHKITKRGQNVTFRCDPISEHNRLYWYRQTLGQGPEFLTYFQNEAQLEKSRLLSDRFSAERPKGSFSTLEIQRTEQGDSAMYLCASSVTSGGTYEQYFGPGTRLTVT.

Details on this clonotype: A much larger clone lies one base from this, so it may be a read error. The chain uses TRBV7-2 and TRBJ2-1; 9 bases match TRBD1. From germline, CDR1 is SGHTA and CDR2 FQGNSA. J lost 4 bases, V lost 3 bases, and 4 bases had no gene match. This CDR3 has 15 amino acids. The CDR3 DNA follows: TGTGCCAGCAGCTTCCCTGACAGGGGGTACAATGAGCAGTTCTTC. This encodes CASSFPDRGYNEQFF.

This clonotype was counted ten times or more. CDR3 residues: CASSSAQGNQPQHF. The CDR3 DNA is TGTGCCAGCAGCTCAGCCCAGGGGAATCAGCCCCAGCATTTT. The chain joins TRBV14 to TRBJ1-5; tentative D call: TRBD1 (6 bases). V was pared by 5 bases and J by 4 bases, with 12 bases between. The CDR3 is made up of 14 amino acids. Germline lookup yields CDR1 SGHDN and CDR2 FVKESK.

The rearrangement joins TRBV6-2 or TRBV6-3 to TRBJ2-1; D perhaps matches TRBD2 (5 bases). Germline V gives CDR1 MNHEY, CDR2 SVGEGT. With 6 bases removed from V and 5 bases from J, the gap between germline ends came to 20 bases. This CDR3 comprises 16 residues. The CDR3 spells CASSPGWTRHDNEQFF. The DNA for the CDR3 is TGTGCCAGCAGCCCTGGCTGGACTCGACATGACAATGAGCAGTTCTTC.

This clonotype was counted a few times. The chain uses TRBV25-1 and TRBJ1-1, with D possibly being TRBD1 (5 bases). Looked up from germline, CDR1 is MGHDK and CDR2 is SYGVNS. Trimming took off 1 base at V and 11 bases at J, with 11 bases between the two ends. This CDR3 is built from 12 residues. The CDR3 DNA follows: TGTGCCAGCAGTGAATGGGAGACAGATGCTTTCTTT. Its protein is CASSEWETDAFF.

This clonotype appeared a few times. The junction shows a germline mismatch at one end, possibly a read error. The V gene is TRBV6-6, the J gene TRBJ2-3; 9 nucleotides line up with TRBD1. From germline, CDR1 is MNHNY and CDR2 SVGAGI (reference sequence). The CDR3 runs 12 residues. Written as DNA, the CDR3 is TGTGCCAGCACCGCAGGACAGGGGACCCTAGATTTT. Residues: CASTAGQGTLDF.

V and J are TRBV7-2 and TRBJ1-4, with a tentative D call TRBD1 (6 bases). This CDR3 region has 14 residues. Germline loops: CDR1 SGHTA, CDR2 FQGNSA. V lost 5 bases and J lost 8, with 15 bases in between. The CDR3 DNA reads TGTGCCAGCAGCCCCTCAGGGGCGGGGGAAAAACTGTTTTTT. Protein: CASSPSGAGEKLFF.

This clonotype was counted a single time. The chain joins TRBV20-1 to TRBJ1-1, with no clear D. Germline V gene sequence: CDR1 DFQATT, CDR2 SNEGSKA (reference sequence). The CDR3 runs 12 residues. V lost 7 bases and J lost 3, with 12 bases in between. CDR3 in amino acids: CSVPSPHTEAFF. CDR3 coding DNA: TGCAGTGTCCCGAGCCCGCACACTGAAGCTTTCTTT.

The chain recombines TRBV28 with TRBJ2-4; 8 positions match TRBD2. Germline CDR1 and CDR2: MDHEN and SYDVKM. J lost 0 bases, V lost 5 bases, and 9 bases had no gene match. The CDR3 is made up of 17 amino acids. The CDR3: CASSPTGGGLAKNIQYF. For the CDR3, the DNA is TGTGCCAGCAGTCCGACCGGGGGGGGACTAGCCAAAAACATTCAGTACTTC.

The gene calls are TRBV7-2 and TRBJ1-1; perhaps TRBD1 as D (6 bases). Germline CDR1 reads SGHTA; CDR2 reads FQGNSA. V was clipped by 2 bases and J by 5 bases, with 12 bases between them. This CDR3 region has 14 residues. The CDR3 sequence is CASSLTTGRTEAFF. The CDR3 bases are TGTGCCAGCAGCTTAACTACAGGGCGGACTGAAGCTTTCTTT.

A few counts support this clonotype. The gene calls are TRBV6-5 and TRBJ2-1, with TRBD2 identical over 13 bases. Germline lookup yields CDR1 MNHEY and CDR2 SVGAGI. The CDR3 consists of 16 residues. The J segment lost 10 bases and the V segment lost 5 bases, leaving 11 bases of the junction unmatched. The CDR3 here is CASSPPGLAGDTEQFF. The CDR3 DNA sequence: TGTGCCAGCAGTCCCCCCGGACTAGCGGGAGACACCGAGCAGTTCTTC.

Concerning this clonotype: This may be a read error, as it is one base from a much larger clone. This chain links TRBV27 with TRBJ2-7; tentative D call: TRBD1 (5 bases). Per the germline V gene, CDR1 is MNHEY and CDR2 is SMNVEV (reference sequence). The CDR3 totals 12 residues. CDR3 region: CVSSSSPDTQYF. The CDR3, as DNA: TGTGTCAGCAGTTCCTCTCCGGACACGCAGTACTTC.

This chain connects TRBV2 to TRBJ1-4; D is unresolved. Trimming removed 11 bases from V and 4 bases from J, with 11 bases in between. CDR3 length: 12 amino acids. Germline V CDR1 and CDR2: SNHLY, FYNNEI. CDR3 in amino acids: CADLDRNEKLFF. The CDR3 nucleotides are TGTGCCGACCTGGACCGTAATGAAAAACTGTTTTTT.

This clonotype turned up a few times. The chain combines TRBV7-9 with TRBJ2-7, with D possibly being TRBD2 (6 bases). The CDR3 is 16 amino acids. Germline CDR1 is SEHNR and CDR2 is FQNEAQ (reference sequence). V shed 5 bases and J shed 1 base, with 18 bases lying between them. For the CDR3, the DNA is TGTGCCAGCAGCCACCCCGGCGGGGAGAAATCCTACGAGCAGTACTTC. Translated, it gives CASSHPGGEKSYEQYF.

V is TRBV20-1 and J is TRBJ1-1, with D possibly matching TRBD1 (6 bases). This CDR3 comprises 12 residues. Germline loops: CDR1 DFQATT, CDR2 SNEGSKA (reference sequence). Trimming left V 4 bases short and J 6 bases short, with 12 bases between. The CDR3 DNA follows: TGCAGTGCTAAACAGGGACGCGCTGAAGCTTTCTTT. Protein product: CSAKQGRAEAFF.

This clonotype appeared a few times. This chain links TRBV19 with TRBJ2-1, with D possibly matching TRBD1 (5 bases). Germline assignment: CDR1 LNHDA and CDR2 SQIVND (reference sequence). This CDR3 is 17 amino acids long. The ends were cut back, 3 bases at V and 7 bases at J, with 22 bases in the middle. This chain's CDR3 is CASSIGPGRAYGNEQFF. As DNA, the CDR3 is TGTGCCAGTAGTATTGGTCCCGGCAGGGCATACGGGAATGAGCAGTTCTTC.

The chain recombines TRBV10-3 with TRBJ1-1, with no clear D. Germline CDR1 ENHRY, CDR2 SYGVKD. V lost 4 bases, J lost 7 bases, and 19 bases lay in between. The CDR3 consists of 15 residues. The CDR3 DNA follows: TGTGCCATCAGTGTTCATGGTTTTTTGCTGGGTGAAGCTTTCTTT. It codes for CAISVHGFLLGEAFF.

The CDR3 region has the DNA TGTGCCAGCAGTTTGGCCCGGACCCAGCATTTT. Its protein is CASSLARTQHF. The chain employs TRBV28 and TRBJ1-5; unclear D gene. CDR3 size: 11 residues. V was pared by 3 bases and J by 11 bases, with 8 bases between. In germline, CDR1 is MDHEN, CDR2 SYDVKM.